This passage covers 28 T cell receptor beta chains from one sample sequenced in a study of T cell responses to AZD1222 COVID-19 vaccine. This table comes from immunoSEQ multiplex PCR, and its TCRdb copy is limited to in-frame clones, with some not included. The sample records about 97,000 clones, approximately 90% being singletons. The source was peripheral blood, collected on day 0 of AZD1222 vaccination. All receptors come from an adult in good health.

This sequence joins TRBV7-9 and TRBJ2-3; D gene uncertain. The CDR3 length is 11 residues. Germline values: CDR1 SEHNR, CDR2 FQNEAQ (reference sequence). V dropped 6 bases and J dropped 5 bases, with 6 bases sitting between them. CDR3 bases: TGTGCCAGCAGTTTCCTAGATACGCAGTATTTT. Translation gives CASSFLDTQYF.

The J gene is TRBJ1-1, the V gene TRBV10-2, with 7 bases that match TRBD1. Germline V CDR1 and CDR2: WSHSY, SAAADI. J gave up 4 bases and V 8 bases, and 7 bases lay outside the gene matches. This CDR3 has 13 residues. CDR3 residues: CASSYGTATEAFF. For the CDR3, the DNA is TGCGCCAGCTCCTACGGGACAGCCACTGAAGCTTTCTTT.

This clone has just a few counts. The CDR3 bases are TGTGCCAGCATCATGGATCCGAACACCGGGGAGCTGTTTTTT. This encodes CASIMDPNTGELFF. V usage is TRBV4-2 and J usage is TRBJ2-2; D is uncertain. Per germline, CDR1 LGHNA and CDR2 YNFKEQ. V lost 7 bases, J lost 0 bases, and 9 bases lay in between. This CDR3 spans 14 amino acids.

This clone has more than one count but fewer than ten. The chain recombines TRBV28 with TRBJ1-3, with no clear D. The V end lost 7 bases, the J end lost 2 bases, and 15 bases lay between the germline ends. Germline V lookup: CDR1 MDHEN, CDR2 SYDVKM. The length of the CDR3 is 15 residues. Here the CDR3 reads CASTPLIGAGNTIYF. As DNA, the CDR3 is TGTGCCAGCACCCCTCTCATTGGGGCTGGAAACACCATATATTTT.

The V call is TRBV19, the J call TRBJ1-1; weak D call: TRBD1 (5 bases). The V gene lost 5 bases and the J gene lost 11 bases, with 18 bases spanning the gap. CDR1 is LNHDA and CDR2 is SQIVND in the germline V gene (reference sequence). The CDR3 covers 13 residues. The CDR3 spells CASSAVGSRAAFF. CDR3 nucleotides: TGTGCCAGTAGTGCAGTAGGGTCCAGGGCTGCTTTCTTT.

CDR3: CASRETGDRDGYTF. CDR3 nucleotide sequence: TGTGCCAGCAGGGAAACAGGGGATAGAGATGGCTACACCTTC. V usage is TRBV6-1 and J usage is TRBJ1-2; TRBD1 matches at 7 bases. Germline CDR1 is MNHNS and CDR2 is SASEGT. V lost 6 bases and J lost 6; bases outside the gene matches: 10. This CDR3 comprises 14 residues.

This sequence joins TRBV11-2 and TRBJ1-1, with a possible D match to TRBD1 (5 bases). V was trimmed by 5 bases and J by 0 bases, leaving 19 bases between them. The CDR3 is made up of 17 amino acids. In germline, CDR1 is SGHAT, CDR2 FQNNGV. The CDR3 nucleotides are TGTGCCAGCAGCCCAGGGAGGGATCAGCTCATGAACACTGAAGCTTTCTTT. This translates into CASSPGRDQLMNTEAFF. The whole variable domain, filled in from reference TRBV11-2 and TRBJ1-1, reads EAGVAQSPRYKIIEKRQSVAFWCNPISGHATLYWYQQILGQGPKLLIQFQNNGVVDDSQLPKDRFSAERLKGVDSTLKIQPAKLEDSAVYLCASSPGRDQLMNTEAFFGQGTRLTVV.

The chain combines TRBV30 with TRBJ2-5; D is unresolved. Trimming pared 2 bases from V and 5 bases from J, leaving 9 bases between. The CDR3 loop spans 12 amino acids. Germline lookup yields CDR1 GTSNPN and CDR2 SVGIG (reference sequence). This CDR3 is CAWSPPGETQYF. In DNA form, the CDR3 reads TGTGCCTGGAGTCCCCCTGGGGAGACCCAGTACTTC.

The chain is built from TRBV5-5 and TRBJ1-6, with D uncertain. Germline values: CDR1 SGHKS, CDR2 YYEKEE (reference sequence). The germline V and J ends were trimmed by 2 bases and 8 bases, with 11 bases remaining between them. CDR3 size: 14 residues. The CDR3 spells CASSLGGIDSPLHF. In DNA, the CDR3 is TGTGCCAGCAGCTTAGGAGGGATCGATTCACCCCTCCACTTT.

The CDR3 protein is CASSPRQGARLHGYTF. Here the CDR3 DNA reads TGTGCCAGCAGCCCGAGACAGGGGGCGAGACTTCATGGCTACACCTTC. V is TRBV7-8 and J is TRBJ1-2, with 10 bases that match TRBD1. CDR3 length: 16 residues. Germline V CDR1 and CDR2: SGHVS, FQNEAQ. V lost 5 bases and J lost 6; bases outside the gene matches: 12.

In nucleotides, the CDR3 is TGTGCCAGCAGCTCCTCCCGGGGCACGGGCACCGGGGAGCTGTTTTTT. Encoded protein: CASSSSRGTGTGELFF. The chain joins TRBV3-1 (or the pseudogene TRBV3-2) to TRBJ2-2, with D possibly being TRBD1 or TRBD2 (5 bases each). The CDR3 has 16 amino acids. Trimming left V 5 bases short and J 4 bases short, with 17 bases between. CDR1 and CDR2 from the germline V gene are LGHDT and YNNKEL (reference sequence).

J is TRBJ2-7 and V is TRBV27; D may match TRBD1 or TRBD2 (5 bases each). V was pared by 5 bases and J by 7 bases, with 15 bases between. Germline values: CDR1 MNHEY, CDR2 SMNVEV (reference sequence). CDR3 length: 13 amino acids. The CDR3 DNA follows: TGTGCCAGCAGTCCGGGGACGCTTAGGGAGCAGTACTTC. This encodes CASSPGTLREQYF.

The gene calls are TRBV9 and TRBJ1-2; 7 bases match TRBD1. Losses at the gene ends were 7 bases for V and 6 bases for J; bases not matched to a gene: 30. Germline CDR1 and CDR2: SGDLS and YYNGEE. The CDR3 sequence is 20 residues long. This chain's CDR3 is CASGSTTSRTQGEGVHGYTF. CDR3 nucleotide sequence: TGTGCCAGCGGCTCCACCACCTCCCGGACCCAGGGGGAGGGGGTCCATGGCTACACCTTC.

In its sample, this clone was seen once. The chain uses TRBV7-2 and TRBJ1-3; D gene uncertain. CDR3 length: 15 amino acids. The germline gives CDR1 SGHTA, CDR2 FQGNSA. Trimming pared 1 base from V and 4 bases from J, leaving 11 bases between. CDR3 bases: TGTGCCAGCAGCTTAGACATGGGGAGAGGAAACACCATATATTTT. This sequence encodes CASSLDMGRGNTIYF.

V usage is TRBV4-1 and J usage is TRBJ1-4; 8 nucleotides line up with TRBD1. The CDR3 is 16 amino acids. Germline V gives CDR1 MGHRA, CDR2 YSYEKL. Trimming at V came to 0 bases and at J to 8 bases, leaving 8 bases not matched to a gene. Here the CDR3 DNA reads TGCGCCAGCAGCCAAGAGGAGGACAGGGTATCCGAAAAACTGTTTTTT. Its translation: CASSQEEDRVSEKLFF.

This chain connects TRBV6-4 to TRBJ1-1; D uncertain. Germline CDR1 MRHNA, CDR2 SNTAGT. Trimming shortened V by 3 bases and J by 3 bases, and 14 bases separated the two germline ends. The CDR3 has 15 residues. CDR3 residues: CASSELLGSYTEAFF. In DNA form, the CDR3 reads TGTGCCAGCAGTGAACTTCTCGGCAGCTACACTGAAGCTTTCTTT.

The chain uses TRBV7-2 and TRBJ1-4; D unclear. The CDR3 is 11 amino acids. Germline V gene lookup returns CDR1 SGHTA and CDR2 FQGNSA. V lost 5 bases, J lost 6 bases, and 4 bases lay in between. The CDR3 coding sequence is TGTGCCAGCAGCCAACATGAAAAACTGTTTTTT. Encoded protein: CASSQHEKLFF.

There are many counts of this clone. The chain combines TRBV5-1 with TRBJ2-7; D is perhaps TRBD2 (5 bases). The V end was cut by 0 bases, the J end by 7 bases, with 5 bases between. Germline V CDR1 and CDR2: SGHRS, YFSETQ. The CDR3 is 11 amino acids. CDR3 sequence: CASSLAGEQYF. CDR3 nucleotides: TGCGCCAGCAGCTTGGCGGGGGAGCAGTACTTC. The variable domain in full, completed from reference TRBV5-1 and TRBJ2-7, reads KAGVTQTPRYLIKTRGQQVTLSCSPISGHRSVSWYQQTPGQGLQFLFEYFSETQRNKGNFPGRFSGRQFSNSRSEMNVSTLELGDSALYLCASSLAGEQYFGPGTRLTVT.

The chain employs TRBV5-1 and TRBJ2-1; 7 bases fit TRBD2. Looked up from germline, CDR1 is SGHRS and CDR2 is YFSETQ. Germline trimming cut 0 bases from V and 0 bases from J; bases unmatched to any gene: 6. The length of the CDR3 is 17 residues. CDR3 DNA: TGCGCCAGCAGCTTGGGACTAGCCCAGCGCTCCTACAATGAGCAGTTCTTC. It codes for CASSLGLAQRSYNEQFF.

The rearrangement uses TRBV19 and TRBJ1-5, with no clear D. In germline, CDR1 is LNHDA, CDR2 SQIVND (reference sequence). This CDR3 has 13 amino acids. V lost 2 bases and J lost 5, with 7 bases in between. This chain's CDR3 is CASSIPGDQPQHF. CDR3 bases: TGTGCCAGTAGTATACCGGGTGATCAGCCCCAGCATTTT.

The CDR3 is CSYRGENTDTQYF. CDR3 in DNA: TGCAGTTACAGGGGAGAGAACACAGATACGCAGTATTTT. The V gene is TRBV29-1, the J gene TRBJ2-3; TRBD1 agrees at 7 bases. The CDR3 is 13 residues long. The germline gives CDR1 SQVTM, CDR2 ANQGSEA.

This rearrangement joins TRBV9 to TRBJ2-2; 10 positions match TRBD2. Germline V gene lookup returns CDR1 SGDLS and CDR2 YYNGEE. After removal of 4 bases from V and 6 bases from J, the junction contained 6 bases not matched to a gene. The CDR3 extends over 15 amino acids. The CDR3 sequence: CASSRLLAGAGELFF. In nucleotides, the CDR3 is TGTGCCAGCAGCCGACTCCTAGCGGGGGCCGGGGAGCTGTTTTTT.

The genes are TRBV6-1 and TRBJ2-6, with D tentatively TRBD2 (5 bases). The germline gives CDR1 MNHNS, CDR2 SASEGT. Deletions cut 4 bases from V and 1 base from J, with 11 bases between. This CDR3 region has 16 residues. CDR3 protein: CASSVLVGSGANVLTF. The DNA for the CDR3 is TGTGCCAGCAGTGTACTAGTTGGTTCTGGGGCCAACGTCCTGACTTTC.

The chain recombines TRBV3-1 (or the pseudogene TRBV3-2) with TRBJ2-1; no definite D call. This CDR3 contains 15 residues. Trimming stripped 6 bases from V and 0 bases from J, with 12 bases between. The germline CDR1 and CDR2 sequences are LGHDT and YNNKEL (reference sequence). CDR3 nucleotides: TGTGCCAGCAGTCCCCTGGGGAACTCCTACAATGAGCAGTTCTTC. It is translated as CASSPLGNSYNEQFF.

This clone was detected only once. This chain's CDR3 is CASSLDLPGDTEAFF. The CDR3 DNA reads as TGTGCCAGCAGCTTAGATCTTCCAGGGGACACTGAAGCTTTCTTT. V and J are TRBV11-3 and TRBJ1-1; D may be TRBD1 (6 bases). CDR1 is SGHNT, CDR2 YENEEA, per germline. The CDR3 contains 15 residues. Trimming removed 0 bases at V and 3 bases at J, with 11 bases between.

This chain connects TRBV11-2 to TRBJ1-1, with D possibly being TRBD1 (5 bases). Germline loops: CDR1 SGHAT, CDR2 FQNNGV. The CDR3 runs 15 residues. Trimming cost V 3 bases and J 2 bases, with 13 bases left between them. The CDR3 region is CASSFRGVANTEAFF. The CDR3 DNA reads TGTGCCAGCAGCTTCCGAGGGGTGGCAAACACTGAAGCTTTCTTT. The entire variable domain, with the rest obtained from reference TRBV11-2 and TRBJ1-1, is as follows: EAGVAQSPRYKIIEKRQSVAFWCNPISGHATLYWYQQILGQGPKLLIQFQNNGVVDDSQLPKDRFSAERLKGVDSTLKIQPAKLEDSAVYLCASSFRGVANTEAFFGQGTRLTVV.

The gene calls are TRBV9 and TRBJ1-3; D remains ambiguous. CDR1 is SGDLS and CDR2 is YYNGEE in the germline V gene. This CDR3 has 17 residues. V was trimmed by 4 bases and J by 0 bases, leaving 17 bases between them. The DNA for the CDR3 is TGTGCCAGCAGCCCCTACGAGGCTTGGTCCTCTGGAAACACCATATATTTT. Its translation is CASSPYEAWSSGNTIYF. The full variable domain, with the rest looked up from reference TRBV9 and TRBJ1-3, is DSGVTQTPKHLITATGQRVTLRCSPRSGDLSVYWYQQSLDQGLQFLIQYYNGEERAKGNILERFSAQQFPDLHSELNLSSLELGDSALYFCASSPYEAWSSGNTIYFGEGSWLTVV.

CDR3: CASSERAYEQYF. CDR3 nucleotide sequence: TGTGCCAGCAGTGAAAGGGCCTACGAGCAGTACTTC. The J gene is TRBJ2-7, the V gene TRBV6-1; D uncertain. Germline loops: CDR1 MNHNS, CDR2 SASEGT. V lost 2 bases, J lost 2 bases, and 4 bases lay in between. CDR3 length: 12 residues.